The sequence of this TCR beta chain was determined in a study of blood T cell repertoires in COVID-19. Across the study: From the United States, Italy and Spain came samples of acute and convalescent COVID-19.

Original methodology: Amplified reference gene primers provided the basis for estimating nucleated cell counts. Some clones are missing from TCRdb's copy, which holds only in-frame ones; the method was immunoSEQ multiplex PCR. That table is the source of V, J and clone size, and D and trimming were worked out from the DNA. The sample has almost 350,000 clones; roughly nine tenths are singletons. The Seattle patients joined while their infection was active and were tracked longitudinally afterward. The CDR3 has 15 residues. V lost 3 bases and J 4 bases, leaving 15 bases between the germline ends. Per the germline V gene, CDR1 is LNHDA and CDR2 is SQIVND (reference sequence).

The sequence was collected from a woman in her fifties or sixties with COVID-19, enrolled during active disease. The chain combines TRBV19 with TRBJ2-5, with D possibly matching TRBD1 (5 bases). Material for sequencing was peripheral blood. CDR3 sequence reads: CASSMGQRGRETQYF. The CDR3 region has the DNA TGTGCCAGTAGTATGGGTCAAAGGGGTCGAGAGACCCAGTACTTC.